The next 2 T cell receptor beta chains were all read from a single sample in a study of neurological immune-mediated disorders. TCRdb re-analysed the 5' RACE reads in MiXCR, keeping a single row per CDR3 protein. Of approximately 37,000 distinct CDR3 sequences in the sample, 3.5% to 4% were seen once. Sequenced: PBMCs. Every receptor here comes from a young man with multiple sclerosis.

Many counts were recorded for this clonotype. V usage is TRBV6-1 and J usage is TRBJ1-3; TRBD1 agrees at 8 bases. CDR1 and CDR2 (germline): MNHNS, SASEGT. CDR3 size: 16 residues. After removal of 3 bases from V and 2 bases from J, the junction contained 6 bases not matched to a gene. The CDR3 reads CASSDRMTGAGNTIYF. CDR3 in DNA: TGTGCCAGCAGTGACAGGATGACAGGGGCTGGAAACACCATATATTTT.

This clonotype was seen ten or more times. This chain connects TRBV3-1 to TRBJ2-5, with D hard to call. The CDR3 consists of 14 residues. V shed 1 base and J shed 5 bases, with 11 bases lying between them. Looked up from germline, CDR1 is LGHDT and CDR2 is YNNKEL (reference sequence). The CDR3 coding sequence is TGTGCCAGCAGCCAAGTACATCGGTGGGAGACCCAGTACTTC. This gives the protein CASSQVHRWETQYF.